This TCR beta chain was obtained from a study of neurological immune-mediated disorders. This clonotype was seen repeatedly, ten times or more. One entry per CDR3 protein results from TCRdb running MiXCR on the 5' RACE reads. There are approximately 46,000 distinct CDR3 sequences in the sample; 10% occur only once, and about 5% lies in the top ten. This receptor was obtained from an older man with HTLV-1-associated myelopathy (HAM/TSP). The source material was PBMCs.

For the CDR3, the DNA is TGTGCCAGCAGTGGGAACAGGGGACATCAGCCCCAGCATTTT. It translates to CASSGNRGHQPQHF. The J gene is TRBJ1-5, the V gene TRBV28; the match to TRBD1 covers 7 bases. The junction had 6 bases not matched to a gene; V was cut back by 5 bases and J by 5 bases. Germline CDR1 and CDR2: MDHEN and SYDVKM. This CDR3 contains 14 residues.